This T cell receptor (beta chain) was recorded in a study of cytomegalovirus exposure and HLA in healthy donors. Overall study results and limits: A missense DCLRE1C variant was associated with V- and J-gene trimming of TCR beta chains in a later analysis, and an independent cohort replicated the association. TRBV6-2, TRBV6-3 and some other V segments were excluded as indistinguishable. As was reported, the classifier diagnosed cytomegalovirus status with high specificity and sensitivity.

Regarding this clone: Its target is not known.

This CDR3 contains 13 residues. The V gene lost 9 bases and the J gene lost 5 bases, with 16 bases spanning the gap. PCR involved 60 Vbeta and 13 Jbeta primers. Method: immunoSEQ multiplex PCR; TCRdb's copy keeps in-frame clones and lacks some. The sample lists roughly 160,000 clones, 65% to 75% occurring once. The TCR originated in a girl aged 5-17 years in good health and CMV-seronegative. The sample consisted of PBMCs. This chain uses TRBV23-1 with TRBJ1-1, with D possibly being TRBD1 (6 bases). TRBV23-1 is an open reading frame whose function is uncertain. As DNA, the CDR3 is TGCGCCAGAGGACAGATCGGAGGTACTGAAGCTTTCTTT. The encoded protein is CARGQIGGTEAFF.